This T cell receptor (beta chain) was obtained from a study of CD8+ T cells in alopecia areata. General study results and limits: Clarity of TCR sharing across patients fell short of that in mice, possibly HLA-related. Normal scalp showed lower clonality than lesional scalp, especially alopecia totalis/universalis.

Reverse transcription of extracted RNA yielded cDNA, which provided the sequencing template. Sequencing was performed with immunoSEQ multiplex PCR; in TCRdb, only in-frame clones are kept and a portion is missing. The repertoire holds roughly 60,000 clones, with 44% as singletons. Individuals with alopecia areata gave both lesional scalp punch biopsies and peripheral blood for collection. Germline V gene data show CDR1 as SGDLS and CDR2 as YYNGEE. This CDR3 contains 12 residues. The V and J ends lost 3 bases and 7 bases respectively, with 10 bases between them. With regard to this clone: Its antigen is unidentified.

Material for sequencing was NKG2D-low CD8+ T cells sorted from blood. The receptor was isolated from a human donor with alopecia areata. The rearrangement uses TRBV9 and TRBJ1-2; a weak D match, TRBD1 (6 bases). For the CDR3, the DNA is TGTGCCAGCAGCGACAGGGTCATTGGCTACACCTTC. This encodes CASSDRVIGYTF.